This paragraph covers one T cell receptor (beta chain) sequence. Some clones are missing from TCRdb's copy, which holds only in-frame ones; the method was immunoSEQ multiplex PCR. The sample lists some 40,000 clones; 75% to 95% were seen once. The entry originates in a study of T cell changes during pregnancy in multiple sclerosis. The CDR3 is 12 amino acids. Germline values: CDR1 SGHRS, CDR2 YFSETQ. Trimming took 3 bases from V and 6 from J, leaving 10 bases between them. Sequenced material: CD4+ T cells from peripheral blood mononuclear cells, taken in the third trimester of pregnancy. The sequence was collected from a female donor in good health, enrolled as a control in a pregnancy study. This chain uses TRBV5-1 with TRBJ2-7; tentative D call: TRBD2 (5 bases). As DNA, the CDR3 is TGCGCCAGCAGCTCTGACTACTTCGAGCAGTACTTC. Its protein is CASSSDYFEQYF.